Given below is one T cell receptor beta chain in context. Original analysis: Counts of nucleated cells, estimated from reference gene primer amplification, were obtained. The table came from immunoSEQ multiplex PCR; TCRdb's copy has only in-frame clones and leaves some out. That table is the source of V, J and clone size, and D and trimming were worked out from the DNA. The data contain roughly 140,000 clones, just under 90% of them singletons. This record comes from a study of blood T cell repertoires in COVID-19. Study at large: COVID-19 samples, acute and convalescent, were from the United States, Italy and Spain. PBMCs, B-cell-depleted T cells, or T cells provided the cDNA or gDNA that made up the material.

This CDR3 comprises 14 residues. The V gene's germline CDR1 is MNHEY and CDR2 SMNVEV (reference sequence). V shed 5 bases, J shed 3 bases, and the junction held 7 bases outside the gene matches. This receptor was taken from a middle-aged woman with acute or convalescent COVID-19. Sequences were obtained from peripheral blood. This chain uses TRBV27 with TRBJ2-7; 7 bases map to TRBD2. This CDR3 reads CASSTLGGSYEQYF. CDR3 in DNA: TGTGCCAGCAGTACACTTGGCGGGAGCTACGAGCAGTACTTC.